The 22 T cell receptor beta chains below all came from one sample that was sequenced in a study of control samples from healthy donors and cancer patients. Repertoires were generated with immunoSEQ multiplex PCR, while TCRdb's copy carries only in-frame clones and drops some. This sample has approximately 150,000 clones, with roughly 94% found just once. The sample taken for sequencing was PBMCs. Receptor source: a man aged 60 to 69 with colorectal cancer.

In DNA form, the CDR3 reads TGTGCCACCAGCAGGGGGGGGACAGACAATTCACCCCTCCACTTT. It encodes CATSRGGTDNSPLHF. The chain links TRBV15 to TRBJ1-6, with 7 bases matching TRBD1. Losses at the gene ends were 3 bases for V and 7 bases for J; bases not matched to a gene: 6. The CDR3 spans 15 residues. From germline, CDR1 is LNHNV and CDR2 YYDKDF (reference sequence).

The V call is TRBV6-6, the J call TRBJ2-7; 8 bases match TRBD1. The CDR3 is 14 residues long. The J segment lost 6 bases and the V segment lost 2 bases, leaving 6 bases of the junction unmatched. Germline V gene lookup returns CDR1 MNHNY and CDR2 SVGAGI (reference sequence). The DNA for the CDR3 is TGTGCCAGCAGTTACCAGCGGACAGGGTCCGAGCAGTACTTC. Protein: CASSYQRTGSEQYF.

The chain couples TRBV30 to TRBJ1-6, with D unclear. Looked up from germline, CDR1 is GTSNPN and CDR2 is SVGIG (reference sequence). CDR3 length: 15 residues. V lost 2 bases and J lost 0, with 8 bases in between. The DNA of the CDR3 is TGTGCCTGGAGTCCTCTTAGCTCCTATAATTCACCCCTCCACTTT. Its translation: CAWSPLSSYNSPLHF. The full variable domain, with the rest looked up from reference TRBV30 and TRBJ1-6, is SQTIHQWPATLVQPVGSPLSLECTVEGTSNPNLYWYRQAAGRGLQLLFYSVGIGQISSEVPQNLSASRPQDRQFILSSKKLLLSDSGFYLCAWSPLSSYNSPLHFGNGTRLTVT.

The rearrangement joins TRBV10-3 to TRBJ1-2; D ambiguous. V was cut by 0 bases and J by 3 bases, with 5 bases left in between. From germline, CDR1 is ENHRY and CDR2 SYGVKD. The CDR3 is made up of 13 amino acids. CDR3 nucleotide sequence: TGTGCCATCAGTGAGTCAAGAGACTATGGCTACACCTTC. Its translation: CAISESRDYGYTF.

The rearrangement joins TRBV10-1 to TRBJ1-1; unclear D gene. Germline V gene sequence: CDR1 WNHNN, CDR2 SYGVQD (reference sequence). V was pared by 4 bases and J by 0 bases, with 6 bases between. The CDR3 is 13 amino acids. CDR3 sequence: CASSGPLNTEAFF. CDR3 DNA sequence: TGCGCCAGCAGTGGACCCTTGAACACTGAAGCTTTCTTT.

The chain has TRBV6-1 and TRBJ1-2; D uncertain. V was shortened by 3 bases and J by 2 bases, with 10 bases between the two germline ends. Germline V gives CDR1 MNHNS, CDR2 SASEGT. The CDR3 has 14 amino acids. The CDR3 loop reads CASSDVRQNYGYTF. CDR3 bases: TGTGCCAGCAGTGACGTAAGGCAGAACTATGGCTACACCTTC.

This chain connects TRBV19 to TRBJ2-3; TRBD1 matches at 10 bases. Germline V CDR1 and CDR2: LNHDA, SQIVND (reference sequence). With V trimmed by 7 bases and J by 3 bases, 7 bases remained unmatched. The CDR3 extends over 15 amino acids. In DNA form, the CDR3 reads TGTGCCAGTACAACCCTGGGACAGGGGACAGATACGCAGTATTTT. The encoded protein is CASTTLGQGTDTQYF.

The chain joins TRBV3-1 (or the pseudogene TRBV3-2) to TRBJ1-1; D is unclear. CDR1 LGHDT and CDR2 YNNKEL come from the germline V gene (reference sequence). CDR3 size: 15 residues. Between the trimmed V and J ends, which lost 4 bases and 1 base, there was a span of 13 bases. The CDR3, as DNA: TGTGCCAGCAGCCCATCCATGACCGCGAACACTGAAGCTTTCTTT. Encoded protein: CASSPSMTANTEAFF.

CDR3 loop: CASSPQTGGATGELFF. The DNA for the CDR3 is TGTGCCAGCAGCCCACAGACAGGGGGCGCGACCGGGGAGCTGTTTTTT. The V and J genes are TRBV7-2 and TRBJ2-2; 10 positions match TRBD1. CDR1 SGHTA and CDR2 FQGNSA come from the germline V gene. The V segment lost 5 bases and the J segment 5 bases; nucleotides outside the gene matches: 8. There are 16 residues in the CDR3. The entire variable domain, with the rest obtained from reference TRBV7-2 and TRBJ2-2, is as follows: GAGVSQSPSNKVTEKGKDVELRCDPISGHTALYWYRQSLGQGLEFLIYFQGNSAPDKSGLPSDRFSAERTGGSVSTLTIQRTQQEDSAVYLCASSPQTGGATGELFFGEGSRLTVL.

This chain connects TRBV7-9 to TRBJ2-5, with 10 bases fitting TRBD2. The V segment lost 5 bases and the J segment 7 bases; nucleotides outside the gene matches: 10. Germline CDR1 reads SEHNR; CDR2 reads FQNEAQ (reference sequence). The CDR3 sequence is 15 residues long. The chain's CDR3 is CASSVSGGAGATQYF. The CDR3 DNA follows: TGTGCCAGCAGCGTCAGCGGGGGGGCCGGTGCGACCCAGTACTTC.

The chain has TRBV5-8 and TRBJ1-1, with D unresolved. Germline assignment: CDR1 SGHTS and CDR2 YDEGEE. The CDR3 contains 13 residues. V shed 2 bases and J shed 1 base, with 6 bases lying between them. The CDR3 nucleotides read TGTGCCAGCAGCTTATATCAGAACACTGAAGCTTTCTTT. Its translation is CASSLYQNTEAFF.

This chain uses TRBV4-3 with TRBJ1-2; D unresolved. CDR1 and CDR2 from the germline V gene are LGHNA and YSLEER. The CDR3 totals 16 residues. Between the trimmed V and J ends, which lost 4 bases and 0 bases, there was a span of 15 bases. This chain's CDR3 is CASSRTSSSPNYGYTF. CDR3 DNA sequence: TGCGCCAGCAGCCGGACGTCAAGTTCCCCTAACTATGGCTACACCTTC.

The V call is TRBV19, the J call TRBJ2-7; TRBD1 matches at 7 bases. Unmatched junction bases numbered 10, after V lost 6 bases and J lost 2 bases. The CDR3 totals 15 residues. Germline values: CDR1 LNHDA, CDR2 SQIVND (reference sequence). CDR3 DNA: TGTGCCAGTAGCCTGGGCGGGCAGGGGGCCTACGAGCAGTACTTC. Protein product: CASSLGGQGAYEQYF.

The J gene is TRBJ2-5, the V gene TRBV30; TRBD1 is a possible D gene (6 bases). CDR1 GTSNPN and CDR2 SVGIG come from the germline V gene (reference sequence). Trimming removed 8 bases at V and 5 bases at J, with 12 bases between. The length of the CDR3 is 11 residues. The CDR3 bases are TGTGCCCAGGGGCGAAGGGAGACCCAGTACTTC. This translates into CAQGRRETQYF. Combining the CDR3 with reference TRBV30 and TRBJ2-5 gives the whole variable domain SQTIHQWPATLVQPVGSPLSLECTVEGTSNPNLYWYRQAAGRGLQLLFYSVGIGQISSEVPQNLSASRPQDRQFILSSKKLLLSDSGFYLCAQGRRETQYFGPGTRLLVL.

V is TRBV5-1 and J is TRBJ1-1; D not resolved. Germline loops: CDR1 SGHRS, CDR2 YFSETQ. CDR3 length: 15 residues. V lost 4 bases and J lost 0, with 13 bases in between. CDR3 sequence: CASSRQTSMNTEAFF. The DNA for the CDR3 is TGCGCCAGCAGCCGTCAGACAAGCATGAACACTGAAGCTTTCTTT.

The gene calls are TRBV6-5 and TRBJ1-3; 10 nucleotides align to TRBD1. The V segment lost 6 bases and the J segment 4 bases; nucleotides outside the gene matches: 6. This CDR3 comprises 15 residues. Germline V gene lookup returns CDR1 MNHEY and CDR2 SVGAGI. For the CDR3, the DNA is TGTGCCAGCAGCCTCGGGACAGGGGTAGGAAACACCATATATTTT. Encoded protein: CASSLGTGVGNTIYF.

This chain joins TRBV27 and TRBJ1-4; 10 bases map to TRBD1. Trimming removed 5 bases from V and 5 bases from J; junction bases left unmatched: 5. CDR1 and CDR2 from the germline V gene are MNHEY and SMNVEV (reference sequence). This CDR3 is 15 amino acids long. The CDR3: CASSRDRGGNEKLFF. The DNA for the CDR3 is TGTGCCAGCAGTAGGGACAGGGGCGGAAATGAAAAACTGTTTTTT.

The J gene is TRBJ2-7, the V gene TRBV4-1; D may be TRBD1 (6 bases). Germline V CDR1 and CDR2: MGHRA, YSYEKL. The CDR3 length is 15 residues. V lost 1 base and J 2 bases, leaving 12 bases between the germline ends. The CDR3 protein is CASSQVPDRAYEQYF. Here the CDR3 DNA reads TGCGCCAGCAGCCAAGTACCGGACAGAGCCTACGAGCAGTACTTC.

This chain joins TRBV4-1 and TRBJ2-5; D gene unclear. Trimming removed 0 bases from V and 5 bases from J, with 13 bases in between. The CDR3 extends over 15 amino acids. The germline CDR1 and CDR2 sequences are MGHRA and YSYEKL. CDR3 in amino acids: CASSQDLLPRETQYF. Here the CDR3 DNA reads TGCGCCAGCAGCCAAGATCTACTTCCGCGGGAGACCCAGTACTTC.

The J gene is TRBJ1-2, the V gene TRBV5-1; the match to TRBD1 covers 10 bases. CDR1 is SGHRS and CDR2 is YFSETQ in the germline V gene. V was clipped by 4 bases and J by 4 bases; unmatched bases: 7. This CDR3 comprises 15 residues. The CDR3 region is CASSGGTGETYGYTF. As DNA, the CDR3 is TGCGCCAGCAGCGGCGGGACAGGGGAGACCTATGGCTACACCTTC.

The V call is TRBV6-5, the J call TRBJ1-6; D gene ambiguous. The CDR3 covers 12 residues. CDR1 and CDR2 (germline): MNHEY, SVGAGI. Between the trimmed V and J ends, which lost 6 bases and 12 bases, there was a span of 12 bases. The CDR3 here is CASRSPGGPLHF. CDR3 bases: TGTGCCAGCAGGTCCCCCGGAGGACCCCTCCACTTT.

The rearrangement uses TRBV12-3 or TRBV12-4 and TRBJ2-2; D is ambiguous. The CDR3 covers 12 residues. V lost 3 bases and J 2 bases, leaving 1 base between the germline ends. CDR3 residues: CASSFNTGELFF. In DNA, the CDR3 is TGTGCCAGCAGTTTTAACACCGGGGAGCTGTTTTTT.